This TCR beta chain was documented in a study of memory CD4+ T cells and cytomegalovirus serostatus. Turning to the study itself: Of the healthy Belgian adults, 9 or 10 were CMV seropositive and 20 to 30 seronegative.

Single viable CD3+CD4+CD8-CD45RO+ cells were sorted as the memory CD4+ T cells. Donors' CMV status reflects serum IgG against pp150, pp28, p38, p52. Total CD4+ T cells were enriched by CD4 positive selection. Original handling: After removing out-of-frame reads, around 2 million distinct TCRbeta sequences remained. Sequencing was performed with immunoSEQ multiplex PCR; in TCRdb, only in-frame clones are kept and a portion is missing. That table is the source of V, J and clone size, and D and trimming were worked out from the DNA. Here the sample spans some 59,000 clones, approximately 78% being singletons. V was trimmed by 1 base and J by 6 bases, leaving 4 bases between them. Germline V gene data show CDR1 as DFQATT and CDR2 as SNEGSKA (reference sequence). The CDR3 runs to 11 residues.

V usage is TRBV20-1 and J usage is TRBJ2-1; D uncertain. This TCR was recovered from an adult in good health and CMV-seronegative. The specimen was memory CD4+ T cells from blood. The CDR3 region has the DNA TGCAGTGCTAGAGGGGTCAATGAGCAGTTCTTC. Its protein is CSARGVNEQFF.